This TCR beta chain comes out of a study of shared clonotypes between healthy human individuals. Healthy HIV-negative adults with no recent acute infections or vaccinations were recruited as donors. The donor cohort consisted entirely of Caucasian adults residing in Nashville, Tennessee. CD45RA-negative memory and CD45RA+ naive subsets were split from the CD4+ cells. Measured with immunoSEQ multiplex PCR; TCRdb has only the in-frame clones, and not every one. This table holds roughly 1.5 million clones, around 98% found once. This clone was seen once. Its antigen remains unidentified. Study findings and constraints: What naive subsets generally showed was a larger estimated richness than memory subsets showed.

The CDR3 is 16 residues long. V lost 5 bases, J lost 4 bases, and 11 bases stayed unmatched. The germline V gene encodes CDR1 SGHNT and CDR2 YYREEE (reference sequence). The chain combines TRBV5-4 with TRBJ2-1, with TRBD2 matching over 8 bases. Specimen: naive CD4+ T cells sorted from blood. Subset specified: CD45RA+ positively selected. The TCR comes from a man aged 30-40 years in good health. CDR3 bases: TGTGCCAGCAGTTTCCGGGGGGGGAGCCGGTACAATGAGCAGTTCTTC. Its translation is CASSFRGGSRYNEQFF.